Reported below is one T cell receptor beta chain. These data originate in a study of blood T cell repertoires in COVID-19. Turning to the study itself: From T cells, B-cell-depleted T cells, or PBMCs came the material, which was cDNA or gDNA.

Clones were read by immunoSEQ multiplex PCR, and TCRdb kept only the in-frame ones, dropping some. The sample consists of fewer than 300,000 clones, approximately 80% of them appearing once. The germline CDR1 and CDR2 sequences are LNHDA and SQIVND (reference sequence). Between the trimmed V and J ends, which lost 7 bases and 1 base, there was a span of 10 bases. This CDR3 contains 13 residues. The sample consisted of peripheral blood. The gene calls are TRBV19 and TRBJ1-1; the D gene is possibly TRBD1 (5 bases). The sequence was collected from a woman aged 55-69 years with active or convalescent COVID-19. The CDR3: CASTRDRNTEAFF. DNA of the CDR3: TGTGCCAGTACCCGTGACAGGAACACTGAAGCTTTCTTT.